Presented here are 4 T cell receptor beta chains from one specimen sequenced in a study of early T cells in non-severe SARS-CoV-2 infection. TCRdb itself ran the 5' RACE reads through MiXCR, one entry per CDR3 protein. The data hold approximately 97,000 distinct CDR3 sequences, with 9.5% to 12% observed a single time. The sample in question was whole blood, obtained at baseline. These receptors all come from an adult who was a healthcare worker with PCR-confirmed SARS-CoV-2 infection or an uninfected control (not recorded which).

This clonotype was recorded at least ten times. The chain combines TRBV12-3 or TRBV12-4 with TRBJ2-2; 13 bases are a match to TRBD2. V was clipped by 10 bases and J by 6 bases; unmatched bases: 11. The CDR3 loop spans 16 amino acids. The CDR3 region is CATTSGRAGAAGELFF. DNA for the CDR3: TGTGCCACCACTAGCGGGAGGGCCGGGGCGGCCGGGGAGCTGTTTTTT.

The chain couples TRBV20-1 to TRBJ2-5, with D unclear. CDR1 is DFQATT, CDR2 SNEGSKA, per germline (reference sequence). CDR3 length: 16 amino acids. V was shortened by 0 bases and J by 5 bases, with 19 bases between the two germline ends. CDR3 sequence (DNA): TGCAGTGCTAGAGATATTCGGAACTCGGGCTGGGAGACCCAGTACTTC. It codes for CSARDIRNSGWETQYF.

The chain uses TRBV10-1 and TRBJ2-5, with 7 bases aligning to TRBD1. The junction had 6 bases not matched to a gene; V was cut back by 6 bases and J by 2 bases. In germline, CDR1 is WNHNN, CDR2 SYGVQD (reference sequence). The CDR3 loop spans 14 amino acids. CDR3 loop: CASRAGTDQETQYF. CDR3 coding DNA: TGCGCCAGCAGAGCTGGGACAGATCAAGAGACCCAGTACTTC.

This clonotype occurred a few times. The chain joins TRBV7-9 to TRBJ1-1; D not resolved. The V gene's germline CDR1 is SEHNR and CDR2 FQNEAQ (reference sequence). The V end was cut by 1 base, the J end by 1 base, with 10 bases between. The CDR3 totals 15 residues. CDR3 sequence (DNA): TGTGCCAGCAGCTTAGGAGGTGGACGGAACACTGAAGCTTTCTTT. Translating gives CASSLGGGRNTEAFF.